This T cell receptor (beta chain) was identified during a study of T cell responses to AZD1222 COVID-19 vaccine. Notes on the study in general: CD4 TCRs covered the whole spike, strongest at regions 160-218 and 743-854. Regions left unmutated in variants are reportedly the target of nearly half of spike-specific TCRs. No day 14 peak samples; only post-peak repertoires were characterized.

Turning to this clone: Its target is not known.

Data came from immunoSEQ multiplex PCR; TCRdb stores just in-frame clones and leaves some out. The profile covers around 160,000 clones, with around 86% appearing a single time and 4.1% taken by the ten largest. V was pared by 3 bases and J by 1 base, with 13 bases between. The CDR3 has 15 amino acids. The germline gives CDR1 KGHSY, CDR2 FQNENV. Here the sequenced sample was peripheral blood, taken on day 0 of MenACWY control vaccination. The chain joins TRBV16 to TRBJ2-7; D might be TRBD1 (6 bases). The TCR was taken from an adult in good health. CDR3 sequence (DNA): TGTGCCAGCAGCCAGTCACGGGGACAATCCTACGAGCAGTACTTC. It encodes CASSQSRGQSYEQYF.